The entry below describes one T cell receptor beta chain. Antigen unknown. Trimming took 4 bases from V and 8 from J, leaving 6 bases between them. CDR3 length: 11 amino acids. Germline CDR1 and CDR2: ENHRY and SYGVKD. Through a sample-barcoded 5' primer and a J-beta primer mix, a second PCR was run for 7 to 11 cycles. TCRdb re-analysed the 5' RACE reads in MiXCR, keeping a single row per CDR3 protein. The repertoire includes under 1,100,000 distinct CDR3 sequences, 20% to 25% of them detected once, and around 0.75% sits in the top ten. The sample is drawn from a study of blood T cells in healthy people across ages. Broader study findings: Diversity estimates drawn from one million T cells were deemed underestimates.

The sample was also reused in another study, on T cells of mothers and their children.

V gene TRBV10-3 combines with J gene TRBJ2-1; D unresolved. The sample consisted of blood. The source of this sequence is a girl aged 2-10 years in good health. This CDR3 is CAISGRDEQFF. The CDR3 DNA is TGTGCCATCAGTGGACGGGATGAGCAGTTCTTC.